The rows below give T cell receptor beta chains drawn from one sample of a study of T-cell memory formation after mild COVID-19. TCRdb independently ran MiXCR on the 5' RACE reads; one entry per CDR3 protein. The table records roughly 42,000 distinct CDR3 sequences, 6% to 8% of them present only once. Input material: PBMCs or a T cell subset sorted from them (not recorded which). Receptors were obtained from a man aged 18-30 years who had mild COVID-19 (a few samples of this study predate the infection). Cell type and time point are not known. The CDR3 runs from the conserved cysteine through the conserved F or W. The order of the fields is clone size, J gene, V gene, D gene, CDR3 protein, CDR3 DNA. The D gene is left open where the match is weak. Size tells how often a clone was seen (once, few, many) or the class of an expanded clone, and some rows leave it out.

>few|TRBJ2-7|TRBV6-5|.
CASRRSYEQYF
TGTGCCAGCAGACGAAGTTACGAGCAGTACTTC
>.|TRBJ2-3|TRBV7-9|TRBD1
CASSLDLGGDTQYF
TGTGCCAGCAGCTTGGACCTAGGGGGCGATACGCAGTATTTT
>.|TRBJ2-6|TRBV7-6|.
CASSSGANVLTF
TGTGCCAGCAGCTCCGGGGCCAACGTCCTGACTTTC
>.|TRBJ2-1|TRBV9|TRBD2
CASSVGPGGAYNEQFF
TGTGCCAGCAGCGTAGGACCCGGGGGGGCGTACAATGAGCAGTTCTTC
>few|TRBJ2-4|TRBV4-1|TRBD2
CASSESGGAGDIQYF
TGCGCCAGCAGTGAGAGCGGGGGGGCCGGGGACATTCAGTACTTC
>few|TRBJ2-6|TRBV12-3/TRBV12-4|.
CASTKGLAGANVLTF
TGTGCCAGCACAAAAGGTCTGGCTGGGGCCAACGTCCTGACTTTC
>many|TRBJ2-1|TRBV11-2|TRBD2
CASSPRTSGRFNEQFF
TGTGCCAGCAGTCCGCGGACTAGCGGGAGGTTCAATGAGCAGTTCTTC
>many|TRBJ1-2|TRBV5-1|.
CASSLDREPGLSGYTF
TGCGCCAGCAGCTTGGACAGGGAGCCCGGGCTATCTGGCTACACCTTC
>many|TRBJ1-2|TRBV7-8|.
CASSLGLRRRGYTF
TGTGCCAGCAGCTTGGGTCTTCGTCGGAGGGGCTACACCTTC
>many|TRBJ1-1|TRBV7-2|TRBD1
CASSRQGNEAFF
TGTGCCAGCAGTCGACAGGGGAATGAAGCTTTCTTT
>few|TRBJ1-1|TRBV11-2|.
CASSEGPGAFF
TGTGCCAGCTCTGAGGGACCGGGAGCTTTCTTT
>few|TRBJ2-3|TRBV7-9|TRBD2
CASSLGGLGGTDTQYF
TGTGCCAGCAGCTTGGGAGGGCTTGGGGGAACAGATACGCAGTATTTT
>.|TRBJ1-4|TRBV5-1|TRBD1
CASSKQGGDEKLFF
TGCGCCAGCAGCAAACAGGGGGGGGATGAAAAACTGTTTTTT
>.|TRBJ1-2|TRBV6-6|.
CASSYPGENYGYTF
TGTGCCAGCAGTTACCCCGGGGAGAACTATGGCTACACCTTC
>few|TRBJ1-1|TRBV7-8|.
CASSPWTENTEAFF
TGTGCCAGCAGCCCCTGGACGGAGAACACTGAAGCTTTCTTT
>.|TRBJ1-5|TRBV4-1|.
CASSQEEGRHQPQHF
TGCGCCAGCAGCCAAGAGGAAGGGCGACATCAGCCCCAGCATTTT
>few|TRBJ1-2|TRBV12-3/TRBV12-4|TRBD1
CASSPRNEGARSGYTF
TGTGCCAGCAGTCCTAGGAATGAGGGGGCTCGATCTGGCTACACCTTC
>once|TRBJ1-1|TRBV5-1|TRBD1
CASSTGTGGSTEAFF
TGCGCCAGCAGCACCGGGACAGGGGGCTCGACTGAAGCTTTCTTT
>.|TRBJ2-1|TRBV7-9|.
CASSPGPNWGDEQFF
TGTGCCAGCAGCCCTGGGCCCAACTGGGGGGATGAGCAGTTCTTC
>few|TRBJ1-1|TRBV5-1|.
CASSLQGNEAFF
TGCGCCAGCAGCTTGCAGGGTAATGAAGCTTTCTTT
>.|TRBJ1-1|TRBV20-1|.
CSARDPRGGQGTEAFF
TGCAGTGCTAGAGACCCCCGGGGTGGGCAAGGCACTGAAGCTTTCTTT
>few|TRBJ1-4|TRBV12-3/TRBV12-4|.
CASSLQGTNEKLFF
TGTGCCAGCAGCCTACAGGGCACCAATGAAAAACTGTTTTTT
>many|TRBJ2-1|TRBV24-1|.
CATSHGGSYNEQFF
TGTGCCACTTCCCACGGGGGATCATACAATGAGCAGTTCTTC
>.|TRBJ1-2|TRBV12-3/TRBV12-4|.
CASSLKRNGYTF
TGTGCCAGCAGTTTAAAGAGAAATGGCTACACCTTC
>many|TRBJ2-3|TRBV25-1|.
CASSDSYTDTQYF
TGTGCCAGCAGCGACTCGTACACAGATACGCAGTATTTT
>.|TRBJ2-5|TRBV5-8|TRBD2
CASSLAVSGRAETQYF
TGTGCCAGCAGCTTGGCCGTGTCAGGGAGGGCGGAGACCCAGTACTTC
>.|TRBJ1-5|TRBV6-2/TRBV6-3|.
CASSYSSYQPQHF
TGTGCCAGCAGTTACTCAAGTTATCAGCCCCAGCATTTT
>many|TRBJ2-3|TRBV7-2|.
CASSPYADTQYF
TGTGCCAGCAGCCCCTACGCAGATACGCAGTATTTT
>few|TRBJ2-2|TRBV6-2/TRBV6-3|.
CASKPGDRNTGELFF
TGTGCCAGCAAACCGGGGGATCGAAACACCGGGGAGCTGTTTTTT
>.|TRBJ2-2|TRBV7-9|TRBD1
CASSPGTGSNTGELFF
TGTGCCAGCAGCCCCGGGACAGGGTCGAACACCGGGGAGCTGTTTTTT
>many|TRBJ1-5|TRBV4-2|.
CASSQVRGGNQPQHF
TGTGCCAGCAGCCAAGTGAGGGGGGGCAATCAGCCCCAGCATTTT
>few|TRBJ2-1|TRBV24-1|.
CATSITAGGEQFF
TGTGCCACCAGTATAACAGCCGGCGGTGAGCAGTTCTTC
>few|TRBJ1-4|TRBV20-1|.
CSAREGSTREKLFF
TGCAGTGCTAGAGAAGGGAGCACCAGGGAAAAACTGTTTTTT
>few|TRBJ2-2|TRBV4-2|.
CASSQEGDKRTTGELFF
TGTGCCAGCAGCCAAGAGGGGGACAAACGAACAACCGGGGAGCTGTTTTTT
>.|TRBJ2-1|TRBV7-2|TRBD2
CASSLVRLAGNEQFF
TGTGCCAGCAGCTTAGTCCGGCTAGCGGGCAATGAGCAGTTCTTC
>many|TRBJ2-2|TRBV6-2/TRBV6-3|.
CASSLVVPPGELFF
TGTGCCAGCAGTTTGGTGGTTCCCCCCGGGGAGCTGTTTTTT
>few|TRBJ2-2|TRBV7-2|TRBD1
CASSSTGVTGELFF
TGTGCCAGCAGCTCGACAGGGGTCACCGGGGAGCTGTTTTTT
>few|TRBJ2-3|TRBV7-2|.
CASSLVASGPQHTQYF
TGTGCCAGCAGCTTAGTCGCGTCAGGCCCACAGCATACGCAGTATTTT
>.|TRBJ2-3|TRBV5-1|.
CASNLFPTSTDTQYF
TGCGCCAGCAACCTTTTCCCGACTAGCACAGATACGCAGTATTTT
>.|TRBJ1-5|TRBV6-2/TRBV6-3|.
CASSWRSGENQPQHF
TGTGCCAGCAGTTGGCGTTCAGGGGAGAATCAGCCCCAGCATTTT
>.|TRBJ1-3|TRBV5-1|TRBD1
CASSSQGPSSGNTIYF
TGCGCCAGCAGCTCACAGGGGCCGAGCTCTGGAAACACCATATATTTT
>many|TRBJ2-5|TRBV5-8|.
CASSLGIAREIETQYF
TGTGCCAGCAGCTTGGGTATAGCGAGGGAAATTGAGACCCAGTACTTC
>.|TRBJ2-1|TRBV7-2|TRBD2
CASSRLAGDTYNEQFF
TGTGCCAGCAGCCGACTAGCGGGGGATACCTACAATGAGCAGTTCTTC
>.|TRBJ2-7|TRBV5-6|.
CASSLTDSYEQYF
TGTGCCAGCAGCTTAACGGATTCCTACGAGCAGTACTTC
>few|TRBJ1-1|TRBV5-1|.
CASSLALSTEAFF
TGCGCCAGCAGCTTGGCCCTAAGCACTGAAGCTTTCTTT
>many|TRBJ2-3|TRBV7-2|.
CASSYNGQLDTQYF
TGTGCCAGCAGCTACAACGGACAGTTAGATACGCAGTATTTT
>many|TRBJ1-1|TRBV28|.
CASSLPVSSEAFF
TGTGCCAGCAGTTTACCGGTCTCTTCTGAAGCTTTCTTT
>few|TRBJ1-4|TRBV15|.
CATSRDLGWDEKLFF
TGTGCCACCAGCAGAGATCTGGGGTGGGATGAAAAACTGTTTTTT
>.|TRBJ2-5|TRBV11-2|.
CASSSSAGGGAGTQYF
TGTGCCAGCAGCTCCTCCGCCGGAGGGGGAGCCGGGACCCAGTACTTC
>few|TRBJ2-5|TRBV4-1|TRBD2
CASSQDSGLAKTQYF
TGCGCCAGCAGCCAAGACTCAGGACTAGCAAAGACCCAGTACTTC
>.|TRBJ1-5|TRBV7-2|.
CASSLRQATNQPQHF
TGTGCCAGCAGCCTCCGACAGGCGACGAATCAGCCCCAGCATTTT
>.|TRBJ2-2|TRBV5-1|TRBD2
CASSTGTSFGELFF
TGCGCCAGCAGCACCGGGACTAGCTTCGGGGAGCTGTTTTTT
>.|TRBJ1-1|TRBV7-2|.
CASSLDYTEAFF
TGTGCCAGCAGCTTGGATTACACTGAAGCTTTCTTT
>many|TRBJ2-3|TRBV4-1|TRBD2
CASSLGGYQDTQYF
TGCGCCAGCAGCCTCGGGGGGTATCAAGATACGCAGTATTTT
>few|TRBJ2-7|TRBV9|.
CASSVTPTSYEQYF
TGTGCCAGCAGCGTAACCCCCACTTCGTACGAGCAGTACTTC
>.|TRBJ2-7|TRBV3-1|.
CASSQGQGDEQYF
TGTGCCAGCAGCCAAGGACAAGGCGACGAGCAGTACTTC
>few|TRBJ2-1|TRBV7-2|TRBD2
CASSLGAGVYNEQFF
TGTGCCAGCAGCTTGGGAGCGGGGGTGTACAATGAGCAGTTCTTC
>.|TRBJ2-5|TRBV18|TRBD2
CASSPVAGNGETQYF
TGTGCCAGCTCTCCGGTAGCGGGGAACGGAGAGACCCAGTACTTC
>many|TRBJ2-3|TRBV12-3/TRBV12-4|.
CASSFEGTDTQYF
TGTGCCAGCAGTTTTGAGGGTACAGATACGCAGTATTTT
>.|TRBJ2-5|TRBV7-2|.
CASKSVGGPGETQYF
TGTGCCAGCAAGTCCGTGGGGGGGCCGGGAGAGACCCAGTACTTC